This T cell receptor beta chain was profiled in a study of technical replicates of blood from a handful of donors. Sequenced by immunoSEQ multiplex PCR; TCRdb stores in-frame clones only, minus some. This sample has 55,000 to 75,000 clones, with about 91% found just once. Sequenced input: PBMCs. The sequence derives from a human donor in good health. Some clones in this sample may be carry-over from other donors' samples.

CDR3 amino acids: CASSQDFLDGELFF. The CDR3 DNA reads as TGCGCCAGCAGCCAAGATTTTTTAGACGGGGAGCTGTTTTTT. V usage is TRBV4-3 and J usage is TRBJ2-2; no clear D gene. The germline gives CDR1 LGHNA, CDR2 YSLEER. CDR3 length: 14 amino acids. V lost 0 bases to trimming and J lost 7 bases, with 9 bases between them.